This TCR beta chain was observed in a study of T-cell reconstitution after alpha-beta-depleted transplantation in children. General observations from the study: Once a year had passed after transplant, T-cell counts and diversity came mostly from newly produced T cells.

The CDR3 contains 17 residues. Trimming cost V 3 bases and J 0 bases, with 18 bases left between them. This clonotype occurred many times. Antigen unknown. Unique molecular identifiers were used to barcode this TCRbeta library. TCRdb re-derived calls from the PCR reads in MiXCR, one entry per CDR3 protein. The data contain hundreds of thousands of distinct CDR3 sequences, approximately 10% of them singletons. The chain recombines TRBV12-3 or TRBV12-4 with TRBJ2-7, with a tentative D call TRBD2 (5 bases). The material was peripheral blood, obtained 180 days after TCRalphabeta/CD19-depleted stem cell transplant. The clonotype originates from a male patient aged 2-15 years who had a stem cell transplant for chronic granulomatous disease, so the T cells may come from the graft donor. CDR3 bases: TGTGCCAGCAGTTTCGCCACCGGGGTAGGGAGCTCCTACGAGCAGTACTTC. This codes for CASSFATGVGSSYEQYF.